The 8 T cell receptor beta chains below were found in one sample sequenced in a study of T cell changes during pregnancy in multiple sclerosis. The table came from immunoSEQ multiplex PCR; TCRdb's copy has only in-frame clones and leaves some out. The sample lists about 42,000 clones; around 84% were seen once. The sequences come from CD4+ T cells from peripheral blood mononuclear cells, collected before pregnancy. The source is a female donor with multiple sclerosis, enrolled in a pregnancy study.

The rearrangement uses TRBV25-1 and TRBJ2-3; 7 bases align to TRBD2. Looked up from germline, CDR1 is MGHDK and CDR2 is SYGVNS. The CDR3 extends over 16 amino acids. V lost 0 bases to trimming and J lost 0 bases; unmatched junction nucleotides: 3. CDR3: CASSEYGRGSTDTQYF. The DNA of the CDR3 is TGTGCCAGCAGTGAATATGGGCGGGGGAGCACAGATACGCAGTATTTT.

The chain employs TRBV29-1 and TRBJ1-2; 9 bases match TRBD1. CDR3 length equals 12 residues. CDR1 is SQVTM and CDR2 is ANQGSEA in the germline V gene. V was clipped by 4 bases and J by 8 bases; unmatched bases: 5. CDR3 in amino acids: CSVAGQGYGYTF. CDR3 DNA sequence: TGCAGCGTTGCGGGACAGGGTTACGGCTACACCTTC.

The genes are TRBV6-1 and TRBJ1-3; TRBD1 matches at 8 bases. Per germline, CDR1 MNHNS and CDR2 SASEGT. The CDR3 is 17 residues long. V lost 2 bases and J lost 3; bases outside the gene matches: 9. The CDR3 is CASSEPSGGSFGNTIYF. CDR3 nucleotides: TGTGCCAGCAGTGAACCTTCAGGGGGCTCCTTTGGAAACACCATATATTTT.

The chain combines TRBV27 with TRBJ2-7; D is unresolved. This CDR3 contains 15 residues. Deletions cut 5 bases from V and 2 bases from J, with 16 bases between. Germline V gene lookup returns CDR1 MNHEY and CDR2 SMNVEV (reference sequence). CDR3 DNA sequence: TGTGCCAGCAGTCCCCCCCGCAGGTCTACCTACGAGCAGTACTTC. Protein: CASSPPRRSTYEQYF.

Here the CDR3 reads CASSFQVYGETQYF. The CDR3 DNA follows: TGTGCCAGCAGCTTCCAGGTCTACGGAGAGACCCAGTACTTC. This rearrangement joins TRBV9 to TRBJ2-5; D is undetermined. V was cut by 4 bases and J by 4 bases, with 14 bases left in between. The CDR3 runs 14 residues. Per the germline V gene, CDR1 is SGDLS and CDR2 is YYNGEE.

The chain recombines TRBV11-3 with TRBJ2-1, with TRBD2 identical over 7 bases. The length of the CDR3 is 18 residues. From germline, CDR1 is SGHNT and CDR2 YENEEA. Trimming took 0 bases from V and 0 from J; bases not matched to a gene: 8. The CDR3 nucleotides are TGTGCCAGCAGCTTAGATCAGGGCGGGAGCGTCTCCTACAATGAGCAGTTCTTC. It codes for CASSLDQGGSVSYNEQFF.

The chain joins TRBV6-1 to TRBJ2-4, with no clear D. Germline CDR1 and CDR2: MNHNS and SASEGT. V lost 8 bases, J lost 4 bases, and 9 bases lay in between. The CDR3 extends over 12 amino acids. The CDR3 loop is CASGDAKNIQYF. The CDR3 DNA follows: TGTGCCAGCGGAGACGCGAAAAACATTCAGTACTTC.

The chain carries TRBV30 and TRBJ2-2; tentatively, D is TRBD1 (5 bases). The ends were cut back, 2 bases at V and 2 bases at J, with 15 bases in the middle. Germline lookup yields CDR1 GTSNPN and CDR2 SVGIG (reference sequence). The CDR3 covers 16 residues. The CDR3 sequence is CAWSFLGARNTGELFF. In DNA form, the CDR3 reads TGTGCCTGGAGTTTTCTAGGGGCTAGAAACACCGGGGAGCTGTTTTTT.